This is a list of T cell receptor beta chains from one sample in a study of T cell repertoires in cytomegalovirus infection. Using its own MiXCR run on the reads, TCRdb lists one record per CDR3 protein. The sample includes fewer than 550,000 distinct CDR3 sequences, roughly 30% seen only once; the top ten take roughly an eighth. The sample was PBMCs. The receptor source for this set is a human donor in good health (CMV status not recorded). Some clones in this sample may be carry-over from other donors' samples. The CDR3 runs from the conserved cysteine through the conserved F or W. The order of the fields is V gene, J gene, D gene, clone size, CDR3 protein, CDR3 DNA. The D gene is left open where the match is weak. Expanded clones get a size class; other rows say once, few or many, or leave the size out.

V: TRBV6-5; J: TRBJ2-5; D: -; size: -; CDR3: CASNQETQYF; DNA: TGTGCCAGCAATCAAGAGACCCAGTACTTC
V: TRBV9; J: TRBJ1-6; D: -; size: -; CDR3: CASTYGNSPLHF; DNA: TGTGCCAGCACTTATGGTAATTCACCCCTCCACTTT
V: TRBV19; J: TRBJ2-1; D: TRBD2; size: few; CDR3: CASSKADLAGLNEQFF; DNA: TGTGCCAGTAGTAAAGCCGATCTAGCGGGGCTCAATGAGCAGTTCTTC
V: TRBV6-8; J: TRBJ1-2; D: TRBD1; size: few; CDR3: CASSSDRGGYGYTF; DNA: TGTGCCAGCAGTTCGGACAGGGGCGGATATGGCTACACCTTC
V: TRBV6-2/TRBV6-3; J: TRBJ2-1; D: -; size: -; CDR3: CASSYYPGLSYNEQFF; DNA: TGTGCCAGCAGTTACTATCCGGGACTTTCCTACAATGAGCAGTTCTTC
V: TRBV7-9; J: TRBJ1-1; D: -; size: -; CDR3: CASSLSEKVTEAFF; DNA: TGTGCCAGCAGCTTATCGGAAAAGGTCACTGAAGCTTTCTTT
V: TRBV28; J: TRBJ2-7; D: -; size: few; CDR3: CASSSPMGQAYEQYF; DNA: TGTGCCAGCAGTTCTCCCATGGGGCAGGCCTACGAGCAGTACTTC
V: TRBV20-1; J: TRBJ2-3; D: -; size: -; CDR3: CSATKTPSTDTQYF; DNA: TGCAGTGCCACTAAAACCCCTAGCACAGATACGCAGTATTTT
V: TRBV7-2; J: TRBJ1-2; D: -; size: once; CDR3: CASSLGGGGGLLNYGYTF; DNA: TGTGCCAGCAGCTTAGGGGGCGGGGGGGGGTTACTTAACTATGGCTACACCTTC
V: TRBV12-3/TRBV12-4; J: TRBJ1-5; D: -; size: few; CDR3: CASSDNSGGNQPQHF; DNA: TGTGCCAGCAGTGACAATTCAGGGGGCAATCAGCCCCAGCATTTT
V: TRBV7-2; J: TRBJ1-6; D: -; size: -; CDR3: CASRDTDANSPLHF; DNA: TGTGCCAGCAGAGATACGGACGCTAATTCACCCCTCCACTTT
V: TRBV28; J: TRBJ1-5; D: -; size: many; CDR3: CASSLQGNNQPQHF; DNA: TGTGCCAGCAGTTTACAGGGAAACAATCAGCCCCAGCATTTT
V: TRBV4-3; J: TRBJ2-7; D: -; size: -; CDR3: CASSHLPGIFPYEQYF; DNA: TGCGCCAGCAGCCATCTCCCCGGGATCTTCCCCTACGAGCAGTACTTC
V: TRBV2; J: TRBJ2-5; D: TRBD2; size: few; CDR3: CASSGVPPGLVWETQYF; DNA: TGTGCCAGCAGTGGCGTTCCCCCGGGACTAGTTTGGGAGACCCAGTACTTC
V: TRBV7-2; J: TRBJ2-5; D: -; size: few; CDR3: CASSLRHGYETQYF; DNA: TGTGCCAGCAGCTTGCGACACGGCTATGAGACCCAGTACTTC
V: TRBV2; J: TRBJ1-4; D: TRBD1; size: -; CDR3: CASSDRGMSNEKLFF; DNA: TGTGCCAGCAGTGACAGGGGGATGTCTAATGAAAAACTGTTTTTT
V: TRBV6-2/TRBV6-3; J: TRBJ1-1; D: -; size: -; CDR3: CASSWSENTEAFF; DNA: TGTGCCAGCAGTTGGTCAGAAAACACTGAAGCTTTCTTT
V: TRBV28; J: TRBJ2-2; D: -; size: -; CDR3: CASSAVSGRGTGELFF; DNA: TGTGCCAGCAGTGCCGTCTCGGGCCGAGGCACCGGGGAGCTGTTTTTT
V: TRBV19; J: TRBJ1-1; D: -; size: -; CDR3: CANYPNNTEAFF; DNA: TGTGCCAACTATCCTAATAACACTGAAGCTTTCTTT
V: TRBV7-8; J: TRBJ2-1; D: TRBD1; size: many; CDR3: CASSLMGEDQGAYIGYNEQFF; DNA: TGTGCCAGCAGCTTAATGGGGGAGGACCAGGGGGCGTATATCGGCTACAATGAGCAGTTCTTC
V: TRBV7-2; J: TRBJ2-3; D: TRBD2; size: -; CDR3: CASSLYPSGGPSTDTQYF; DNA: TGTGCCAGCAGCTTATACCCTAGCGGGGGGCCTAGCACAGATACGCAGTATTTT
V: TRBV7-5; J: TRBJ2-5; D: -; size: -; CDR3: CISVPEAPTPLLAGGDKTQYF; DNA: -
V: TRBV19; J: TRBJ1-5; D: TRBD1; size: -; CDR3: CASSIRRQGAPNNQPQHF; DNA: TGTGCCAGTAGTATCCGGAGACAGGGGGCTCCTAACAATCAGCCCCAGCATTTT
V: TRBV28; J: TRBJ2-1; D: TRBD2; size: -; CDR3: CASSLSQAGFFGEQSF; DNA: TGTGCCAGCAGTCTCAGCCAAGCGGGGTTCTTCGGTGAGCAGTCCTTC
V: TRBV27; J: TRBJ1-2; D: TRBD1; size: few; CDR3: CASNYRGTNYGYTF; DNA: TGTGCCAGCAACTACAGGGGGACTAACTATGGCTACACCTTC
V: TRBV6-1; J: TRBJ1-2; D: TRBD1; size: -; CDR3: CASSEDRASGYTF; DNA: TGTGCCAGCAGCGAGGACAGGGCTAGTGGCTACACCTTC
V: TRBV6-1; J: TRBJ2-1; D: -; size: few; CDR3: CASSLQGVSEQFF; DNA: TGTGCCAGCAGTTTACAGGGAGTGAGTGAGCAGTTCTTC
V: TRBV3-1; J: TRBJ2-5; D: TRBD1; size: -; CDR3: CASSPTWDRNQETQYF; DNA: TGTGCCAGCAGCCCTACGTGGGACAGGAACCAAGAGACCCAGTACTTC
V: TRBV6-1; J: TRBJ2-7; D: -; size: -; CDR3: CASSPSKREQYF; DNA: TGTGCCAGCAGTCCCTCAAAAAGGGAGCAGTACTTC
V: TRBV27; J: TRBJ1-2; D: TRBD1; size: many; CDR3: CAAGGHERYGYTF; DNA: TGTGCCGCAGGGGGACACGAACGCTATGGCTACACCTTC
V: TRBV7-2; J: TRBJ2-1; D: TRBD1; size: many; CDR3: CASSPRTGSEQFF; DNA: TGTGCCAGCAGCCCCCGGACAGGGAGTGAGCAGTTCTTC
V: TRBV12-3/TRBV12-4; J: TRBJ2-2; D: TRBD1; size: few; CDR3: CASSPRQGASAGELFF; DNA: TGTGCCAGCAGTCCAAGACAGGGGGCGTCCGCCGGGGAGCTGTTTTTT
V: TRBV12-5; J: TRBJ1-1; D: -; size: -; CDR3: CASALQRNTEAFF; DNA: TGTGCTAGTGCCCTACAGAGGAACACTGAAGCTTTCTTT
V: TRBV6-8; J: TRBJ2-1; D: TRBD1; size: -; CDR3: CASSSPQGVPFF; DNA: TGTGCCAGCAGTTCGCCACAGGGGGTGCCGTTCTTC
V: TRBV24-1; J: TRBJ2-3; D: -; size: -; CDR3: CATSDPRADTQYF; DNA: TGTGCCACCAGTGATCCTCGCGCAGATACGCAGTATTTT